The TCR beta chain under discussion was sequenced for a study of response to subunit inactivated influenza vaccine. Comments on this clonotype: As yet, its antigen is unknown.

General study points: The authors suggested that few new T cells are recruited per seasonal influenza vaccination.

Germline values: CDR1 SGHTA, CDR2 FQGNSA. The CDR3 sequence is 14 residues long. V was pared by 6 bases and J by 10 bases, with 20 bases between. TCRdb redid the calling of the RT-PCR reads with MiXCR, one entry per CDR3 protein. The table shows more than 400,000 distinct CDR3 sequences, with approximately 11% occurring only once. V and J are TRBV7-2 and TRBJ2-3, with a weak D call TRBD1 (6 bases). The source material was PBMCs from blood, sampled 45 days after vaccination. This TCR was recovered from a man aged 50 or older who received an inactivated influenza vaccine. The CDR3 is CASRKRTEDLSQYF. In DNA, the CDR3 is TGTGCCAGCAGGAAGAGGACAGAGGACCTCTCGCAGTATTTT.